This T cell receptor (beta chain) was documented in a study of blood T cell repertoires in COVID-19. Study context: The analysed material was cDNA or gDNA that came from T cells, B-cell-depleted T cells, or PBMCs.

Trimming pared 0 bases from V and 2 bases from J, leaving 8 bases between. The CDR3 is 15 residues long. Original handling: Amplification from reference gene primers served as the basis for estimated nucleated cell counts. TCRdb's copy holds only in-frame clones and misses some; the assay was immunoSEQ multiplex PCR. V and J calls and clone size are given by that table; D and trimming were obtained from the DNA. The table records roughly 240,000 clones, 86% of them present only once. It was during active infection that Seattle patients were enrolled and then longitudinally followed. This receptor was identified in a woman older than 75 with COVID-19, enrolled during active disease. Sequenced: peripheral blood. The chain has TRBV23-1 and TRBJ2-4; D might be TRBD2 (5 bases). TRBV23-1 is treated as an ORF (open reading frame) with a function not yet certain. The CDR3: CASSQSRDTKNIQYF. In DNA form, the CDR3 reads TGCGCCAGCAGTCAATCGAGGGATACCAAAAACATTCAGTACTTC.